The entry below gives a single TCR beta chain sequence along with its context. Its binding antigen is unknown. No base quality information exists; no much larger clone differs at one position. The data are from a study of shared clonotypes between healthy human individuals (TCRdb year 2020). In the study overall: Three men and a couple of women, aged 18 to 49 years, made up the cohort. Between about 0.94 and 8.9 billion PBMCs per donor were obtained by leukapheresis. To increase sequencing depth and limit assay-specific biases, TCR repertoire library preparation and sequencing were carried out by different laboratories using diverse techniques. To estimate repertoire size and how much clonotype sharing occurs between individuals, the study deeply sequenced the blood TCR repertoires of five or six healthy adults. For each donor, CD4 naive and CD4 memory were each run on three plates, CD8 naive on two plates, and CD8 memory on one plate.

Using the deep immunoSEQ assay, TCR CDR3 regions were amplified from genomic DNA by multiplex PCR. Extracted genomic DNA from each cell subset was spread evenly across all wells of several immunoSEQ 96-well plates, with each plate serving as a replicate. For sorted subsets, each replicate PCR was loaded with around 220 ng genomic DNA, equivalent to 25,000 to 35,000 T cell genomes. The purified libraries were quantified using a Qubit 3.0 fluorometer, sized with a Bioanalyzer 2100, and then quantified again using the KAPA Library Quantification kit. Every immunoSEQ 96-well plate was sequenced on a dedicated single-read 150-cycle Illumina NextSeq 550 flow cell. The source study handled its data this way. Because only junctional sequences without quality scores were contained in the immunoSEQ output, filtering matching that applied to full-length reads could not be performed. To assign V/J genes and CDR3, sequences were annotated using PyIR, a Python wrapper for IgBLAST v1.9, with IMGT germline references. Any read was removed if the V/J assignment was weak (E-value above 1e-6), the CDR3 was missing, or the read contained stop codons, out-of-frame junctions, or ambiguous translated residues. V3J clonotypes were defined as sequences sharing the same inferred V gene, J gene, and CDR3 amino acid sequence. To compute the percentage overlap between repertoires, the number of shared unique clonotypes was divided by the size of the smaller repertoire. RTK rarefaction, the Chao1 estimator, and Recon v2.1 estimates of unobserved clonotypes were used to assess repertoire richness. OLGA was used to compute generation probabilities for all TCRbeta clonotypes that the gDNA method yielded from a few donors. TCRdb retrieved this table from immuneACCESS and kept in-frame rearrangements only. Not all clones are present; in checked studies, unresolved V genes account for under half, and no reason is known for the remainder. V, J and clone size are those of that table, while D and trimming were read from the DNA. The sample includes roughly 2,000,000 clones, with 85% to 95% observed a single time. The ten largest clones take up under 2% of the sample.

What the study reported, not specific to this receptor: Even with the large sequencing depth, rarefaction of the sorted-subset datasets indicated that sequencing was incomplete. Because the study included only a small number of donors, the genetic and exposure-history diversity represented was limited. Sampling was restricted to blood, and TCR repertoires in tissue are likely to differ from TCR repertoires in blood. Based on pairwise subsampling, the degree of clonotype sharing among donors was expected to be affected by sequencing depth. Estimated clonotype richness was generally larger for naive than for memory subsets. Compared with non-shared clonotypes, the clonotypes found in all four sorted-subset donors had higher generation probabilities. Roughly 5.2% of naive CD4, roughly 3.6% of naive CD8, approximately 2% of memory CD4, and about 0.4% of memory CD8 clonotypes were shared across several donors.

V is shortened by 8 bases, J by 3 bases, and the region joining them spans 20 bases. The CDR3 measures 16 amino acids from cysteine to phenylalanine. The only DNA kept is the CDR3, 48 bases in frame from the first base. Looking up the germline V gene (reference sequence) yields CDR1 LNHDA and CDR2 SQIVND. CD8 naive samples were obtained by positive selection for CCR7 among CD45RO-negative cells, yielding a CD45RA+CCR7+ population from which TemRA cells were excluded. Donors were healthy HIV-negative adults with no recently reported acute infections or vaccinations. Every donor was a Caucasian adult residing in Nashville, Tennessee, USA. Blood was collected by leukapheresis, and PBMCs were isolated by Ficoll-Histopaque density gradient centrifugation and then cryopreserved in liquid nitrogen vapor phase. Purity and quantity of every magnetically sorted T cell population were checked by analytical flow cytometry. Each sorted fraction had its genomic DNA isolated and then quantified by UV absorbance on a Nanodrop 2000c.

The receptor's source is a man younger than 35 in good health. Some clones in this sample may be carry-over from other donors' samples. Sequencing was done on a sample of naive CD8+ T cells from PBMCs. Per the publication, the cell subset or site label means: CD45RA+CCR7+. Recombination joined TRBV19 with TRBJ1-5; TRBD1 is a possible D gene, resting on 6 matching bases. The nucleotides are TGTGCCAGTCGGGCCCAGGGGATCCGGTCCAATCAGCCCCAGCATTTT. It translates to CASRAQGIRSNQPQHF.